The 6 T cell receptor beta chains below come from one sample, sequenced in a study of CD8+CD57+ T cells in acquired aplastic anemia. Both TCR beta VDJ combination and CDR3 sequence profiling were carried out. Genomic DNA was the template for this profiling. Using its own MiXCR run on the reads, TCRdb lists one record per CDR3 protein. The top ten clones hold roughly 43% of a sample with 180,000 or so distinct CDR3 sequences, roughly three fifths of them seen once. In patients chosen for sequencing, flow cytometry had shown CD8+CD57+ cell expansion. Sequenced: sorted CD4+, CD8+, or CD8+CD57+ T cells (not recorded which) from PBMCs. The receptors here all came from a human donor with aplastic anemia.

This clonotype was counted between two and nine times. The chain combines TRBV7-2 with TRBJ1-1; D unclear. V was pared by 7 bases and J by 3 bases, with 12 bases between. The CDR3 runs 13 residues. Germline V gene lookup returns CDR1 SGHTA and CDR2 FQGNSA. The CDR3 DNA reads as TGTGCCAGCACCAAATATCCGGACACTGAAGCTTTCTTT. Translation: CASTKYPDTEAFF.

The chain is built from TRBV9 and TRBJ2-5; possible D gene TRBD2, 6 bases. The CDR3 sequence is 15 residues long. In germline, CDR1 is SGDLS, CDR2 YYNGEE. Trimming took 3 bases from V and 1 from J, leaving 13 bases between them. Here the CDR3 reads CASSAVWGGQETQYF. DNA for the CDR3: TGTGCCAGCAGCGCGGTTTGGGGAGGCCAAGAGACCCAGTACTTC.

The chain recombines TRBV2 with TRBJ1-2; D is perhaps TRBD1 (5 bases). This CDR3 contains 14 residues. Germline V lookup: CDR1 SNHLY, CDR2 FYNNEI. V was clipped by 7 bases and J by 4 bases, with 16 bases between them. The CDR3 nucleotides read TGTGCCAGCAAGACTGGACAAGATCGCTATGGCTACACCTTC. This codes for CASKTGQDRYGYTF.

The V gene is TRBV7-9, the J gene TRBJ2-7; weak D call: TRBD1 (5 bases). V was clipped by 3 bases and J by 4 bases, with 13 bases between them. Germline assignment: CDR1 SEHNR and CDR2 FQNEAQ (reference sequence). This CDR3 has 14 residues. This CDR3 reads CASSFLDTNYEQYF. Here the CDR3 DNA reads TGTGCCAGCAGCTTCCTGGACACCAATTACGAGCAGTACTTC.

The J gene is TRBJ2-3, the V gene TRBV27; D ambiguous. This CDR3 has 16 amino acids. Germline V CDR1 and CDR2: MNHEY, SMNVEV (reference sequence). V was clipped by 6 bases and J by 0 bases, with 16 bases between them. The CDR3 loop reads CASRSRTEISTDTQYF. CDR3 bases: TGTGCCAGCAGGTCCCGGACGGAGATTAGCACAGATACGCAGTATTTT.

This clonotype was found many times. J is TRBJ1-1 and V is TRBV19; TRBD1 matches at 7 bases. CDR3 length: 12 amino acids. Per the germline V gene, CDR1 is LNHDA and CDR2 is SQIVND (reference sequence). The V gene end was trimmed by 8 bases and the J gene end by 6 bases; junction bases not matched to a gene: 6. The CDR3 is CASYGQVPEAFF. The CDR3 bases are TGTGCCAGTTACGGACAGGTCCCTGAAGCTTTCTTT. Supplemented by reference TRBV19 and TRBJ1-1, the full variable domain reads DGGITQSPKYLFRKEGQNVTLSCEQNLNHDAMYWYRQDPGQGLRLIYYSQIVNDFQKGDIAEGYSVSREKKESFPLTVTSAQKNPTAFYLCASYGQVPEAFFGQGTRLTVV.